The 27 T cell receptor beta chains below come from one sample, sequenced in a study of identical twins' blood T cells. TCRdb passed the 5' RACE reads through MiXCR, listing each CDR3 protein once. The table records hundreds of thousands of distinct CDR3 sequences, under 30% of them present only once. The specimen was PBMCs. The receptors were sampled from a woman between 18 and 49 years old in good health.

This clonotype was seen at least ten times. The chain employs TRBV9 and TRBJ1-2; TRBD1 aligns across 9 bases. Germline V gene sequence: CDR1 SGDLS, CDR2 YYNGEE. J gave up 10 bases and V 4 bases, and 5 bases lay outside the gene matches. The CDR3 has 12 residues. The CDR3 DNA follows: TGTGCCAGCAGCCCACAGGGGGCTGTCTACACCTTC. As protein: CASSPQGAVYTF.

CDR3 amino acids: CASSFRGTIQGYTF. CDR3 sequence (DNA): TGTGCCAGCAGTTTTCGGGGTACGATTCAGGGCTACACCTTC. This chain uses TRBV12-3 or TRBV12-4 with TRBJ1-2, with D unresolved. The CDR3 runs to 14 residues. V was trimmed by 3 bases and J by 8 bases, leaving 16 bases between them.

This clonotype has a handful of counts. This chain's CDR3 is CSARDREGTEAFF. The CDR3 nucleotides are TGCAGTGCTAGAGACAGGGAGGGCACTGAAGCTTTCTTT. This chain joins TRBV20-1 and TRBJ1-1; tentative D call: TRBD1 (5 bases). V lost 0 bases and J lost 4, with 9 bases in between. The CDR3 extends over 13 amino acids. Germline CDR1 DFQATT, CDR2 SNEGSKA (reference sequence).

With respect to this clonotype: Since no conserved phenylalanine or tryptophan closes the CDR3, a read error is the likely cause. This chain links TRBV18 with TRBJ1-5; D is unresolved. The CDR3 covers 13 residues. Germline CDR1 reads KGHSH; CDR2 reads LQKENI. The germline V and J ends were trimmed by 3 bases and 10 bases, with 13 bases remaining between them. Written as DNA, the CDR3 is TGTGCCAGCTCACCCCGGGAGGTCGAACCCCAGCATGTT. Translating it yields CASSPREVEPQHV.

Note on this clonotype: Mismatch with germline at one junction end may stem from a read error. The J gene is TRBJ1-5, the V gene TRBV6-6, with a possible D match to TRBD1 (5 bases). Germline V CDR1 and CDR2: MNHNY, SVGAGI (reference sequence). This CDR3 comprises 12 residues. The CDR3 here is CATRAGNRPQHF. In nucleotides, the CDR3 is TGTGCCACCCGGGCAGGGAATCGGCCCCAGCATTTT.

V is TRBV6-2 or TRBV6-3 and J is TRBJ2-2, with a possible D match to TRBD2 (5 bases). In germline, CDR1 is MNHEY, CDR2 SVGEGT. The germline V and J ends were trimmed by 8 bases and 8 bases, with 9 bases remaining between them. The length of the CDR3 is 11 residues. CDR3 in amino acids: CASWTVGELFF. The CDR3 nucleotides read TGTGCCAGCTGGACTGTTGGGGAGCTGTTTTTT.

This clonotype was counted between two and nine times. The rearrangement uses TRBV7-9 and TRBJ1-2, with 8 bases identical to TRBD1. This CDR3 contains 14 residues. Germline V gene data show CDR1 as SEHNR and CDR2 as FQNEAQ (reference sequence). The V segment lost 5 bases and the J segment 5 bases; nucleotides outside the gene matches: 7. The DNA of the CDR3 is TGTGCCAGCAGCACGGGACAGGAGGGGTATGGCTACACCTTC. Amino acids: CASSTGQEGYGYTF.

The rearrangement uses TRBV2 and TRBJ2-2, with D perhaps TRBD1 (6 bases). The germline CDR1 and CDR2 sequences are SNHLY and FYNNEI. V was trimmed by 6 bases and J by 5 bases, leaving 25 bases between them. There are 18 residues in the CDR3. CDR3 loop: CASSQGTPPVTRTGELFF. The CDR3 DNA reads TGTGCCAGCAGCCAAGGGACACCGCCCGTCACAAGGACCGGGGAGCTGTTTTTT. Full variable domain (missing parts from reference TRBV2 and TRBJ2-2): EPEVTQTPSHQVTQMGQEVILRCVPISNHLYFYWYRQILGQKVEFLVSFYNNEISEKSEIFDDQFSVERPDGSNFTLKIRSTKLEDSAMYFCASSQGTPPVTRTGELFFGEGSRLTVL.

This clonotype was seen ten or more times. The rearrangement links TRBV5-1 to TRBJ1-1, with unresolved D. In germline, CDR1 is SGHRS, CDR2 YFSETQ. CDR3 length: 12 amino acids. Trimming took off 0 bases at V and 5 bases at J, with 5 bases between the two ends. The CDR3, as DNA: TGCGCCAGCAGCTTGGACTATACTGAAGCTTTCTTT. It yields the protein CASSLDYTEAFF.

The chain carries TRBV11-3 and TRBJ1-1; D not certain. Looked up from germline, CDR1 is SGHNT and CDR2 is YENEEA. With 1 base removed from V and 4 bases from J, the gap between germline ends came to 7 bases. The CDR3 runs to 13 residues. CDR3 nucleotide sequence: TGTGCCAGCAGCTTAGGCCAGCCCACTGAAGCTTTCTTT. It specifies CASSLGQPTEAFF.

This clonotype was seen only once. A much larger clonotype is one base distant, so this may be a read error. The V call is TRBV28, the J call TRBJ2-3; 10 positions agree with TRBD2. Germline loops: CDR1 MDHEN, CDR2 SYDVKM. CDR3 length: 15 amino acids. The CDR3 DNA reads as TGTGCCAGCAGTTCCAGGACTAGCGGCACAGATACGCGGTATTTT. The encoded protein is CASSSRTSGTDTRYF. Drawing the rest from reference TRBV28 and TRBJ2-3, the complete variable domain is DVKVTQSSRYLVKRTGEKVFLECVQDMDHENMFWYRQDPGLGLRLIYFSYDVKMKEKGDIPEGYSVSREKKERFSLILESASTNQTSMYLCASSSRTSGTDTRYFGPGTRLTVL.

Concerning this clonotype itself: The conserved final phenylalanine or tryptophan is absent from the CDR3, which likely points to a read error. The J gene is TRBJ2-1, the V gene TRBV10-3; D not resolved. V was shortened by 6 bases and J by 8 bases, with 8 bases between the two germline ends. Germline CDR1 reads ENHRY; CDR2 reads SYGVKD. The CDR3 runs to 11 residues. The CDR3 DNA reads as TGTGCCATCAGGTTCGCTGATGAGCAGTTCTCC. Translating gives CAIRFADEQFS.

J is TRBJ2-2 and V is TRBV29-1; no firm D call. V lost 5 bases, J lost 4 bases, and 11 bases lay in between. Germline-derived CDR1 and CDR2 are SQVTM and ANQGSEA. The CDR3 runs to 13 residues. CDR3 sequence: CSVIVGSTGELFF. The CDR3 DNA sequence: TGCAGCGTTATAGTGGGCAGCACCGGGGAGCTGTTTTTT.

The CDR3 loop is CASSLFGRNYGYTF. CDR3 in DNA: TGTGCCAGCAGCCTTTTCGGACGGAACTATGGCTACACCTTC. This chain links TRBV6-6 with TRBJ1-2, with D uncertain. Trimming removed 6 bases from V and 2 bases from J, with 13 bases in between. The CDR3 extends over 14 amino acids. Germline V gene sequence: CDR1 MNHNY, CDR2 SVGAGI (reference sequence).

This chain connects TRBV2 to TRBJ2-7; 8 bases are shared with TRBD2. The V gene end was trimmed by 3 bases and the J gene end by 3 bases; junction bases not matched to a gene: 4. The CDR3 has 14 residues. Germline lookup yields CDR1 SNHLY and CDR2 FYNNEI. The CDR3 DNA reads TGTGCCAGCAGTGATCCCGGGACTAGCTACGAGCAGTACTTC. Its translation is CASSDPGTSYEQYF. Looking up the rest from reference TRBV2 and TRBJ2-7 gives the full variable domain: EPEVTQTPSHQVTQMGQEVILRCVPISNHLYFYWYRQILGQKVEFLVSFYNNEISEKSEIFDDQFSVERPDGSNFTLKIRSTKLEDSAMYFCASSDPGTSYEQYFGPGTRLTVT.

This clonotype has a handful of counts. The genes are TRBV10-3 and TRBJ2-1, with D unresolved. Germline V gene data show CDR1 as ENHRY and CDR2 as SYGVKD. The CDR3 consists of 12 residues. Trimming left V 1 base short and J 5 bases short, with 3 bases between. CDR3 nucleotides: TGTGCCATCAGTGAGTTAAACAATGAGCAGTTCTTC. Amino acid sequence: CAISELNNEQFF.

CDR3 coding DNA: TGTGCCAGCAGCTTAAAGGGATATACTGAAGCTTTCTTT. It codes for CASSLKGYTEAFF. The chain carries TRBV7-2 and TRBJ1-1, with D unresolved. Germline V lookup: CDR1 SGHTA, CDR2 FQGNSA. There are 13 residues in the CDR3. V was cut by 2 bases and J by 5 bases, with 9 bases left in between.

The chain carries TRBV29-1 and TRBJ2-1, with 14 positions matching TRBD2. Germline CDR1 reads SQVTM; CDR2 reads ANQGSEA. Trimming at V came to 6 bases and at J to 8 bases, leaving 3 bases not matched to a gene. The CDR3 has 13 residues. CDR3 bases: TGCAGCGTAGGGACTAGCGGGGGTTATGAGCAGTTCTTC. Protein: CSVGTSGGYEQFF.

This clonotype was observed a handful of times. This rearrangement joins TRBV2 to TRBJ1-6; D remains unclear. The germline gives CDR1 SNHLY, CDR2 FYNNEI. Trimming took 1 base from V and 9 from J, leaving 10 bases between them. This CDR3 has 14 residues. Here the CDR3 DNA reads TGTGCCAGCAGTGAAGGGAGAGAATCTTCACCCCTCCACTTT. Translated: CASSEGRESSPLHF.

This clonotype was picked up a small number of times. The CDR3 bases are TGCAGTGCTAGAGCGGGAGCCTCGAACACTGAAGCTTTCTTT. Translating gives CSARAGASNTEAFF. V gene TRBV20-1 combines with J gene TRBJ1-1; D not certain. Trimming shortened V by 1 base and J by 1 base, and 10 bases separated the two germline ends. The CDR3 consists of 14 residues. Germline lookup yields CDR1 DFQATT and CDR2 SNEGSKA (reference sequence).

The chain links TRBV3-1 to TRBJ1-2; tentative D call: TRBD1 (6 bases). The CDR3 loop spans 17 amino acids. CDR1 and CDR2 from the germline V gene are LGHDT and YNNKEL (reference sequence). Trimming removed 1 base at V and 2 bases at J, with 17 bases between. In nucleotides, the CDR3 is TGTGCCAGCAGCCAAGTAACCAGGGGAAAGGGCAACTATGGCTACACCTTC. It encodes CASSQVTRGKGNYGYTF.

Of note for this clonotype: Germline is not matched at one junction end, which may reflect a read error. V gene TRBV7-9 combines with J gene TRBJ1-1, with 7 positions matching TRBD1. This CDR3 spans 17 amino acids. CDR1 and CDR2 from the germline V gene are SEHNR and FQNEAQ (reference sequence). The CDR3 nucleotides are TGTGCCTGCAGCTTAAGGGTATCGGCAGACAGGGCTCGACCAGCTTTCTTT. It specifies CACSLRVSADRARPAFF. Based on the CDR3 plus reference TRBV7-9 and TRBJ1-1, the full variable domain is DTGVSQNPRHKITKRGQNVTFRCDPISEHNRLYWYRQTLGQGPEFLTYFQNEAQLEKSRLLSDRFSAERPKGSFSTLEIQRTEQGDSAMYLCACSLRVSADRARPAFFGQGTRLTVV.

There are a few counts of this clonotype. One end of the junction varies from germline; a read error may be responsible. The chain is built from TRBV6-2 or TRBV6-3 and TRBJ1-4, with a possible D match to TRBD1 (5 bases). From germline, CDR1 is MNHEY and CDR2 SVGEGT. This CDR3 has 11 residues. In DNA form, the CDR3 reads TGTGCCAGCAGTTTTCCCTCCGGGACGGTTTTT. Amino acid sequence: CASSFPSGTVF.

This clonotype has only a few counts. V and J are TRBV19 and TRBJ2-2, with a tentative D call TRBD2 (5 bases). The V gene lost 6 bases and the J gene lost 2 bases, with 13 bases spanning the gap. This CDR3 is built from 15 residues. The germline CDR1 and CDR2 sequences are LNHDA and SQIVND (reference sequence). DNA for the CDR3: TGTGCCAGTAGCCCGAGCGGCTTAAACACCGGGGAGCTGTTTTTT. It is translated as CASSPSGLNTGELFF.

This clonotype was recorded a few times. The V gene is TRBV28, the J gene TRBJ2-7, with 8 bases identical to TRBD2. The CDR3 is made up of 14 amino acids. V was clipped by 7 bases and J by 2 bases; unmatched bases: 7. The germline V gene encodes CDR1 MDHEN and CDR2 SYDVKM. CDR3 residues: CASTLSGGTYEQYF. The CDR3 coding sequence is TGTGCCAGCACCTTAAGCGGGGGCACCTACGAGCAGTACTTC.

CDR3 nucleotides: TGTGCCAGTATTGGGACAGGGCTTCACTATGGCTACACCTTC. Its translation: CASIGTGLHYGYTF. This sequence joins TRBV19 and TRBJ1-2, with 9 positions matching TRBD1. V lost 7 bases, J lost 3 bases, and 6 bases stayed unmatched. This CDR3 is 14 amino acids long. CDR1 and CDR2 from the germline V gene are LNHDA and SQIVND (reference sequence).

On this clonotype: Mismatch with germline at one junction end may stem from a read error. The chain combines TRBV5-1 with TRBJ1-2, with 7 bases that match TRBD1. This CDR3 spans 13 amino acids. Germline values: CDR1 SGHRS, CDR2 YFSETQ. The CDR3 DNA sequence: TGCGCCAGCACTGGACAGGACAACTATGGCTGCACCTTC. Translated: CASTGQDNYGCTF.